This TCR beta chain was found in a study of response to subunit inactivated influenza vaccine. Broader study findings: Authors suggested that a seasonal influenza vaccination recruits few new T cells each time.

The table lists this clonotype with a few counts. The antigen is not known. The CDR3 extends over 12 amino acids. Germline lookup yields CDR1 KGHSH and CDR2 LQKENI. Trimming left V 1 base short and J 5 bases short, with 5 bases between. One entry per CDR3 protein results from TCRdb running MiXCR on the RT-PCR reads. In the table there are 500,000 to 600,000 distinct CDR3 sequences, approximately 12% of which are singletons. The sequence derives from a man aged 50 to 59 who received an inactivated influenza vaccine. The chain links TRBV18 to TRBJ1-2; D is undetermined. Sequenced material: PBMCs from blood, taken on the day of vaccination. The CDR3 DNA is TGTGCCAGCTCACCACAGGAGTATGGCTACACCTTC. It is translated as CASSPQEYGYTF.